The clone carrying this T cell receptor beta chain appeared once. Its antigen is unknown. Profiling relied on immunoSEQ multiplex PCR, and the TCRdb table lists in-frame clones only, not all of them. This table has tens of thousands of clones, 88% appearing once. V was clipped by 6 bases and J by 3 bases; unmatched bases: 10. This CDR3 region has 17 residues. Germline CDR1 is MDHEN and CDR2 is SYDVKM. This record comes from a study of OX40 agonist ivuxolimab in advanced cancers. Broader study findings: There were, on average, more expanded clones in CD8+ T cells than in CD4+.

The sequence came from an adult with an advanced solid tumor such as melanoma, head and neck, liver or kidney cancer. This rearrangement joins TRBV28 to TRBJ2-7; 14 nucleotides align to TRBD2. The specimen comprised CD4+ or CD8+ T cells sorted from blood, sampled in a trial of the OX40 agonist ivuxolimab. The CDR3 protein is CASRPGTSGRFVYEQYF. DNA for the CDR3: TGTGCCAGCAGACCCGGGACTAGCGGGAGATTCGTCTACGAGCAGTACTTC. Looking up the rest from reference TRBV28 and TRBJ2-7 gives the full variable domain: DVKVTQSSRYLVKRTGEKVFLECVQDMDHENMFWYRQDPGLGLRLIYFSYDVKMKEKGDIPEGYSVSREKKERFSLILESASTNQTSMYLCASRPGTSGRFVYEQYFGPGTRLTVT.